The 30 T cell receptor beta chains below were found in one sample sequenced in a study of T cell repertoires in cytomegalovirus infection. MiXCR, run by TCRdb on the reads, gives a single entry per CDR3 protein. The data contain about 300,000 distinct CDR3 sequences, around 10% of them singletons. The sequencing input was PBMCs. The receptors derive from a human donor in good health (CMV status not recorded). Some clones in this sample may be carry-over from other donors' samples.

In its sample, this clonotype was seen many times. The chain carries TRBV7-2 and TRBJ2-5; D is unresolved. The germline V and J ends were trimmed by 5 bases and 1 base, with 20 bases remaining between them. The CDR3 sequence is 17 residues long. CDR1 is SGHTA and CDR2 is FQGNSA in the germline V gene. In DNA, the CDR3 is TGTGCCAGCAGCCTCGATCTGACACGGAACCTCCAAGAGACCCAGTACTTC. Translating it yields CASSLDLTRNLQETQYF.

The chain recombines TRBV2 with TRBJ1-2; perhaps TRBD1 as D (5 bases). V lost 1 base and J 2 bases, leaving 5 bases between the germline ends. CDR3 size: 13 residues. The V gene's germline CDR1 is SNHLY and CDR2 FYNNEI. The chain's CDR3 is CASSEGGNYGYTF. The CDR3 bases are TGTGCCAGCAGTGAAGGGGGGAACTATGGCTACACCTTC.

This clonotype was recorded many times. This chain connects TRBV7-2 to TRBJ2-1; D is possibly TRBD2 (5 bases). The CDR3 contains 13 residues. Trimming removed 3 bases at V and 5 bases at J, with 8 bases between. In germline, CDR1 is SGHTA, CDR2 FQGNSA. The DNA for the CDR3 is TGTGCCAGCAGCTTGGGGAGACACAATGAGCAGTTCTTC. Translation: CASSLGRHNEQFF.

In its sample, this clonotype was seen many times. V and J are TRBV20-1 and TRBJ2-7, with a tentative D call TRBD1 (5 bases). This CDR3 is built from 13 residues. The germline CDR1 and CDR2 sequences are DFQATT and SNEGSKA (reference sequence). Trimming took 5 bases from V and 0 from J, leaving 11 bases between them. Here the CDR3 reads CSAPRQSSYEQYF. The CDR3 DNA reads as TGCAGTGCTCCTCGACAGAGCTCCTACGAGCAGTACTTC.

This clonotype was found many times. The V and J genes are TRBV29-1 and TRBJ1-1, with D possibly TRBD1 on 6 matching bases. The V and J ends lost 7 bases and 4 bases respectively, with 13 bases between them. The CDR3 is made up of 12 amino acids. Germline V gene sequence: CDR1 SQVTM, CDR2 ANQGSEA. The CDR3 region has the DNA TGCAGCGCAAAAGGGGGGATCACTGAAGCTTTCTTT. Protein product: CSAKGGITEAFF.

This clonotype was observed a few times. CDR3 residues: CASRPVSNVRSYGYTF. The DNA of the CDR3 is TGTGCCAGTAGACCAGTATCCAACGTAAGGAGCTATGGCTACACCTTC. The rearrangement links TRBV19 to TRBJ1-2; D is undetermined. The CDR3 spans 16 residues. Germline assignment: CDR1 LNHDA and CDR2 SQIVND (reference sequence). Trimming took off 6 bases at V and 4 bases at J, with 21 bases between the two ends.

This clonotype was detected many times. The V and J genes are TRBV6-5 and TRBJ1-5, with 7 bases lining up with TRBD1. The CDR3 length is 15 residues. V trimming: 6 bases; J trimming: 3 bases; junction bases outside the gene matches: 8. Per the germline V gene, CDR1 is MNHEY and CDR2 is SVGAGI. CDR3 amino acids: CASRRTGTDNQPQHF. The CDR3 bases are TGTGCCAGCAGAAGAACCGGGACAGACAATCAGCCCCAGCATTTT.

This clonotype appeared many times. The chain has TRBV7-2 and TRBJ1-3; TRBD1 matches 7 bases. V was pared by 5 bases and J by 0 bases, with 7 bases of the junction left unmatched. Germline values: CDR1 SGHTA, CDR2 FQGNSA. The CDR3 consists of 16 residues. The CDR3 DNA sequence: TGTGCCAGCAGCCCCTCCGGGACAGCCTCTGGAAACACCATATATTTT. It yields the protein CASSPSGTASGNTIYF.

This clonotype was recorded many times. DNA for the CDR3: TGTGCCAGCAGCCCCGGGGGACAGGGAGGCACCGGGGAGCTGTTTTTT. Residues: CASSPGGQGGTGELFF. The V call is TRBV4-2, the J call TRBJ2-2; 9 bases align to TRBD1. Germline V gene sequence: CDR1 LGHNA, CDR2 YNFKEQ. The CDR3 loop spans 16 amino acids. V shed 4 bases, J shed 4 bases, and the junction held 7 bases outside the gene matches.

The chain uses TRBV29-1 and TRBJ1-1; D uncertain. In germline, CDR1 is SQVTM, CDR2 ANQGSEA. The CDR3 runs to 13 residues. The V gene lost 0 bases and the J gene lost 5 bases, with 10 bases spanning the gap. The CDR3 loop is CSVEEVGRTEAFF. As DNA, the CDR3 is TGCAGCGTTGAAGAAGTAGGAAGGACTGAAGCTTTCTTT.

This clonotype was counted a few times. A read error may produce the germline difference seen at one junction end. V is TRBV6-2 or TRBV6-3 and J is TRBJ2-3, with D perhaps assigned TRBD1 or TRBD2 (5 bases each). The V gene's germline CDR1 is MNHEY and CDR2 SVGEGT. This CDR3 region has 15 residues. CDR3: CASNYGTDSTDTQYF. The CDR3 DNA follows: TGTGCCAGCAATTACGGGACCGATAGCACAGATACGCAGTATTTT.

The table lists this clonotype with many counts. In DNA form, the CDR3 reads TGTGCCAGCAGTTACGTCGGGGTCAGGCGGATTAATGAGCAGTACGTC. It translates to CASSYVGVRRINEQYV. The chain combines TRBV6-2 or TRBV6-3 with TRBJ2-7; tentative D call: TRBD2 (5 bases). V shed 2 bases and J shed 7 bases, with 21 bases lying between them. The CDR3 is 16 amino acids. Looked up from germline, CDR1 is MNHEY and CDR2 is SVGEGT.

This clonotype was counted at least ten times. The rearrangement joins TRBV28 to TRBJ1-3; D remains ambiguous. The CDR3 is made up of 17 amino acids. V was trimmed by 2 bases and J by 0 bases, leaving 14 bases between them. Looked up from germline, CDR1 is MDHEN and CDR2 is SYDVKM. The DNA of the CDR3 is TGTGCCAGCAGTTTAAGAAGTCTCACTTACTCTGGAAACACCATATATTTT. Amino acids: CASSLRSLTYSGNTIYF.

Only a few counts were recorded for this clonotype. V usage is TRBV20-1 and J usage is TRBJ2-4; D gene uncertain. Trimming took off 1 base at V and 11 bases at J, with 15 bases between the two ends. The germline gives CDR1 DFQATT, CDR2 SNEGSKA (reference sequence). This CDR3 contains 13 residues. Written as DNA, the CDR3 is TGCAGTGCTAGAGTTGTGCCCCAAACGGTTCAGTACTTC. Encoded protein: CSARVVPQTVQYF.

This clonotype was observed a few times. V is TRBV4-3 and J is TRBJ2-1; no definite D call. CDR1 and CDR2 from the germline V gene are LGHNA and YSLEER. This CDR3 is built from 15 residues. V lost 1 base to trimming and J lost 7 bases, with 14 bases between them. Written as DNA, the CDR3 is TGCGCCAGCAGCCAAGGCACGTCGGGCTTTAATGAGCAGTTCTTC. This sequence encodes CASSQGTSGFNEQFF.

In its sample, this clonotype was seen many times. A junction end diverges from the germline sequence, so it may reflect a read error. The chain employs TRBV7-7 and TRBJ2-1; 14 bases are a match to TRBD2. Per the germline V gene, CDR1 is SSHAT and CDR2 is FNYEAQ (reference sequence). This CDR3 is 16 amino acids long. In DNA, the CDR3 is TGTGCTAGCAGCTCAAGACTAGCGGGGGGGGTCAATGAGCAGTTCTTC. It encodes CASSSRLAGGVNEQFF.

This clonotype was counted at least ten times. The chain joins TRBV28 to TRBJ1-2; D gene ambiguous. The CDR3 is 13 amino acids. Germline V gene lookup returns CDR1 MDHEN and CDR2 SYDVKM. V was pared by 7 bases and J by 4 bases, with 13 bases between. CDR3 in amino acids: CASTENGGYGYTF. The CDR3 DNA sequence: TGTGCCAGCACCGAGAACGGTGGCTATGGCTACACCTTC.

This clonotype was seen repeatedly, ten times or more. CDR3 protein: CASSSSGGMSDTQYF. The CDR3 bases are TGTGCCAGCAGCTCTAGCGGGGGGATGTCAGATACGCAGTATTTT. The chain links TRBV7-3 to TRBJ2-3; 11 bases are a match to TRBD2. Germline trimming cut 4 bases from V and 4 bases from J; bases unmatched to any gene: 4. Looked up from germline, CDR1 is SGHTA and CDR2 is FQGTGA. The CDR3 is made up of 15 amino acids.

In its sample, this clonotype was seen many times. This chain links TRBV19 with TRBJ2-3, with 8 bases that match TRBD2. CDR3 size: 15 residues. CDR1 is LNHDA, CDR2 SQIVND, per germline (reference sequence). After removal of 3 bases from V and 7 bases from J, the junction contained 9 bases not matched to a gene. The CDR3 nucleotides read TGTGCCAGTAGTATCTTAGCGGGATCCTCCAATACGCAGTATTTT. Amino acids: CASSILAGSSNTQYF. The variable domain in full, with the rest retrieved from reference TRBV19 and TRBJ2-3, is DGGITQSPKYLFRKEGQNVTLSCEQNLNHDAMYWYRQDPGQGLRLIYYSQIVNDFQKGDIAEGYSVSREKKESFPLTVTSAQKNPTAFYLCASSILAGSSNTQYFGPGTRLTVL.

This clonotype appeared many times. The V gene is TRBV12-5, the J gene TRBJ1-5; no definite D call. This CDR3 comprises 17 residues. V lost 1 base, J lost 4 bases, and 17 bases lay in between. The V gene's germline CDR1 is LGHNT and CDR2 FRNRAP. The CDR3 region is CASGLDTDGLGNQPQHF. The CDR3 DNA reads TGTGCTAGTGGTTTGGATACAGACGGGTTAGGGAATCAGCCCCAGCATTTT.

In its sample, this clonotype was seen many times. The V call is TRBV4-1, the J call TRBJ1-6; D is ambiguous. This CDR3 region has 14 residues. Germline CDR1 is MGHRA and CDR2 is YSYEKL. V lost 1 base to trimming and J lost 8 bases, with 9 bases between them. CDR3 in DNA: TGCGCCAGCAGCCAAGTGGTGTCGGATTCACCCCTCCACTTT. Its protein product is CASSQVVSDSPLHF.

On this clonotype itself: A read error may explain this, as a much larger clone is one base away. V usage is TRBV5-4 and J usage is TRBJ1-6; D gene unclear. The CDR3 covers 15 residues. Germline V gives CDR1 SGHNT, CDR2 YYREEE (reference sequence). Deletions cut 0 bases from V and 7 bases from J, with 11 bases between. CDR3: CASSLGSVANSPLHF. DNA for the CDR3: TGTGCCAGCAGCTTGGGAAGCGTAGCAAATTCACCCCTCCACTTT.

In this sample, this clonotype turned up many times. This rearrangement joins TRBV20-1 to TRBJ1-5, with 7 positions matching TRBD1. CDR3 length: 13 amino acids. CDR1 and CDR2 from the germline V gene are DFQATT and SNEGSKA (reference sequence). Germline trimming cut 6 bases from V and 7 bases from J; bases unmatched to any gene: 9. The CDR3 is CSARQGLGQPQHF. The CDR3 DNA reads as TGCAGTGCCAGACAGGGCCTCGGGCAGCCCCAGCATTTT.

This clonotype was seen many times. This chain joins TRBV29-1 and TRBJ2-3, with 10 bases identical to TRBD1. V was clipped by 6 bases and J by 8 bases; unmatched bases: 11. Per the germline V gene, CDR1 is SQVTM and CDR2 is ANQGSEA. CDR3 length: 14 amino acids. The CDR3 is CSVSRDRGLGTQYF. In nucleotides, the CDR3 is TGCAGCGTCAGCCGGGACAGGGGACTGGGTACGCAGTATTTT.

This clonotype was seen repeatedly, ten times or more. V and J are TRBV6-6 and TRBJ1-5; 7 bases fit TRBD1. Germline V gene data show CDR1 as MNHNY and CDR2 as SVGAGI (reference sequence). The CDR3 extends over 15 amino acids. After removal of 4 bases from V and 8 bases from J, the junction contained 11 bases not matched to a gene. The CDR3 spells CASSSPRRGHEPQHF. CDR3 bases: TGTGCCAGCAGTTCCCCCCGAAGGGGGCATGAGCCCCAGCATTTT.

This clonotype was seen at least ten times. The rearrangement links TRBV7-8 to TRBJ1-2; D is ambiguous. Germline V CDR1 and CDR2: SGHVS, FQNEAQ. The CDR3 spans 13 residues. V was clipped by 1 base and J by 0 bases, with 3 bases between them. CDR3 loop: CASSLVANYGYTF. Written as DNA, the CDR3 is TGTGCCAGCAGCTTAGTGGCTAACTATGGCTACACCTTC.

This chain uses TRBV27 with TRBJ2-5; D possibly matches TRBD1 or TRBD2 (5 bases each). Germline V CDR1 and CDR2: MNHEY, SMNVEV (reference sequence). The CDR3 has 15 amino acids. Trimming cost V 8 bases and J 4 bases, with 20 bases left between them. The CDR3 coding sequence is TGTGCCAGCCTGCGTCGGGGCCGACTTGGAGAGACCCAGTACTTC. Its protein is CASLRRGRLGETQYF.

This chain joins TRBV11-2 and TRBJ2-1; 12 bases line up with TRBD1. V was clipped by 5 bases and J by 8 bases; unmatched bases: 4. This CDR3 has 14 residues. Germline V gene data show CDR1 as SGHAT and CDR2 as FQNNGV. CDR3 coding DNA: TGTGCCAGCAGCCCCGGGACAGGGGGCTATGAGCAGTTCTTC. It translates to CASSPGTGGYEQFF.

This clonotype was detected a few times. The rearrangement links TRBV19 to TRBJ2-1; D gene unclear. V was shortened by 3 bases and J by 7 bases, with 4 bases between the two germline ends. The CDR3 has 11 residues. The germline V gene encodes CDR1 LNHDA and CDR2 SQIVND (reference sequence). The CDR3 region is CASSMFNEQFF. CDR3 DNA: TGTGCCAGTAGTATGTTTAATGAGCAGTTCTTC.

This clonotype was picked up many times. V is TRBV7-3 and J is TRBJ1-5; 10 positions match TRBD1. The CDR3 runs 14 residues. The ends lost 5 bases at V and 10 bases at J; junction bases unmatched: 8. From germline, CDR1 is SGHTA and CDR2 FQGTGA. CDR3 region: CASSLDGQGVPQHF. CDR3 sequence (DNA): TGTGCCAGCAGCCTAGATGGACAGGGGGTACCCCAGCATTTT.